The clone carrying this TCR beta chain has more than one count but fewer than ten. What it binds is not known. This sample was taken from a study of cytomegalovirus exposure and HLA in healthy donors. Study observations and caveats: One cluster of highly shared sequence variants probably arose as a sequencing artifact. Rarity held for most TCR sequences, but there were some public TCRs that occurred in many donors.

J gave up 7 bases and V 6 bases, and 16 bases lay outside the gene matches. The CDR3 has 16 residues. Germline assignment: CDR1 LNHDA and CDR2 SQIVND (reference sequence). The primer mix had 60 Vbeta and 13 Jbeta primers. Method: immunoSEQ multiplex PCR; TCRdb's copy keeps in-frame clones and lacks some. The sample comprises over 85,000 clones, roughly 80% of which are singletons, and about 2% rests with the top ten. The sequence came from a man aged 35 to 55 in good health and CMV-seronegative. The chain links TRBV19 to TRBJ1-2; TRBD1 aligns across 8 bases. Material for sequencing was PBMCs. The DNA for the CDR3 is TGTGCCAGTAGGGATCTTGGACAGGGATTCGTAGGTGGCTACACCTTC. This gives the protein CASRDLGQGFVGGYTF.